This T cell receptor beta chain appears in the sequencing data of a study of T cells in localized non-small cell lung cancer. Overall study results and limits: Sequence data derive from only one tumor region, so heterogeneity remains possible. Researchers found a median approximately 55 of the top 100 tumor clones in adjacent lung. Longer overall survival was associated with a higher density of T cells in the blood. Maximal T cell clonality occurred in uninvolved adjacent lung, with tumor ranking below it.

Unmatched junction bases numbered 18, after V lost 4 bases and J lost 2 bases. Germline loops: CDR1 MNHNS, CDR2 SASEGT. The CDR3 is 19 amino acids. Clones were sequenced by immunoSEQ multiplex PCR, and TCRdb holds only the in-frame ones, with some missing. The table shows about 27,000 clones, with about 90% occurring only once. Comment on this clone: Its antigen remains unidentified.

This clonotype was obtained from a woman aged 40 to 75 with stage I lung adenocarcinoma. The chain carries TRBV6-1 and TRBJ2-5, with TRBD1 matching 8 bases. The material sequenced was peripheral blood, taken before any cancer treatment. CDR3 coding DNA: TGTGCCAGCAGTGTCACCCCGGGACAGGACTCCAGGGGGCAAGAGACCCAGTACTTC. Its protein product is CASSVTPGQDSRGQETQYF.